The sequence of this T cell receptor beta chain was determined in a study of cytomegalovirus exposure and HLA in healthy donors. Points from the study as a whole: Reports credit the classifier with highly specific, highly sensitive diagnosis of cytomegalovirus status. Earlier findings revealed that most TCR beta V segments proved productive either about 90% or about 30% of the time. A reported reduction in N-insertions relative to the approximately 690-donor mean was seen in an Asian-associated ancestry cluster in a later analysis. Clonal expansion, a later analysis showed, was greater in HLA-associated TCR beta chains than in equally common others.

In the PCR, 60 Vbeta and 13 Jbeta primers were used. Data came from immunoSEQ multiplex PCR; TCRdb stores just in-frame clones and leaves some out. The specimen's table records around 150,000 clones. A note on this clone: Its cognate antigen is unknown.

The germline V gene has CDR1 MNHNY and CDR2 SVGAGI (reference sequence). Trimming cost V 0 bases and J 2 bases; bases outside gene matches: 7. The CDR3 runs 16 residues. Sequencing was carried out using PBMCs. The rearrangement uses TRBV6-6 and TRBJ2-7; TRBD1 matches 7 bases. This TCR came from a man in his thirties or forties in good health and CMV-seronegative. For the CDR3, the DNA is TGTGCCAGCAGTTACTCTTGGGACAGAGTTACCTACGAGCAGTACTTC. Its protein is CASSYSWDRVTYEQYF.